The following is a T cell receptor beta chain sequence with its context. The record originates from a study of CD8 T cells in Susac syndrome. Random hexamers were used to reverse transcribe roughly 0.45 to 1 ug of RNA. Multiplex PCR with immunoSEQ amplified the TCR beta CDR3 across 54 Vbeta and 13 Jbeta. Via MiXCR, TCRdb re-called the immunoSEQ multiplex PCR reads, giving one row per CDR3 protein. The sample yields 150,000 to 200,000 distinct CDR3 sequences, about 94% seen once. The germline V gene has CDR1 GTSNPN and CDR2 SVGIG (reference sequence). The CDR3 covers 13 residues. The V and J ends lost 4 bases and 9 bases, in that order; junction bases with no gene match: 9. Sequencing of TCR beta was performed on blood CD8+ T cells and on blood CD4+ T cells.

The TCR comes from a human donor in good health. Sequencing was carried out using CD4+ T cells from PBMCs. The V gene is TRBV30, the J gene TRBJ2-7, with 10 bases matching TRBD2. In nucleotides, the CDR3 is TGTGCCTGGATGGGTCTAGCGGGAGCTGGGCAGTACTTC. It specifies CAWMGLAGAGQYF.